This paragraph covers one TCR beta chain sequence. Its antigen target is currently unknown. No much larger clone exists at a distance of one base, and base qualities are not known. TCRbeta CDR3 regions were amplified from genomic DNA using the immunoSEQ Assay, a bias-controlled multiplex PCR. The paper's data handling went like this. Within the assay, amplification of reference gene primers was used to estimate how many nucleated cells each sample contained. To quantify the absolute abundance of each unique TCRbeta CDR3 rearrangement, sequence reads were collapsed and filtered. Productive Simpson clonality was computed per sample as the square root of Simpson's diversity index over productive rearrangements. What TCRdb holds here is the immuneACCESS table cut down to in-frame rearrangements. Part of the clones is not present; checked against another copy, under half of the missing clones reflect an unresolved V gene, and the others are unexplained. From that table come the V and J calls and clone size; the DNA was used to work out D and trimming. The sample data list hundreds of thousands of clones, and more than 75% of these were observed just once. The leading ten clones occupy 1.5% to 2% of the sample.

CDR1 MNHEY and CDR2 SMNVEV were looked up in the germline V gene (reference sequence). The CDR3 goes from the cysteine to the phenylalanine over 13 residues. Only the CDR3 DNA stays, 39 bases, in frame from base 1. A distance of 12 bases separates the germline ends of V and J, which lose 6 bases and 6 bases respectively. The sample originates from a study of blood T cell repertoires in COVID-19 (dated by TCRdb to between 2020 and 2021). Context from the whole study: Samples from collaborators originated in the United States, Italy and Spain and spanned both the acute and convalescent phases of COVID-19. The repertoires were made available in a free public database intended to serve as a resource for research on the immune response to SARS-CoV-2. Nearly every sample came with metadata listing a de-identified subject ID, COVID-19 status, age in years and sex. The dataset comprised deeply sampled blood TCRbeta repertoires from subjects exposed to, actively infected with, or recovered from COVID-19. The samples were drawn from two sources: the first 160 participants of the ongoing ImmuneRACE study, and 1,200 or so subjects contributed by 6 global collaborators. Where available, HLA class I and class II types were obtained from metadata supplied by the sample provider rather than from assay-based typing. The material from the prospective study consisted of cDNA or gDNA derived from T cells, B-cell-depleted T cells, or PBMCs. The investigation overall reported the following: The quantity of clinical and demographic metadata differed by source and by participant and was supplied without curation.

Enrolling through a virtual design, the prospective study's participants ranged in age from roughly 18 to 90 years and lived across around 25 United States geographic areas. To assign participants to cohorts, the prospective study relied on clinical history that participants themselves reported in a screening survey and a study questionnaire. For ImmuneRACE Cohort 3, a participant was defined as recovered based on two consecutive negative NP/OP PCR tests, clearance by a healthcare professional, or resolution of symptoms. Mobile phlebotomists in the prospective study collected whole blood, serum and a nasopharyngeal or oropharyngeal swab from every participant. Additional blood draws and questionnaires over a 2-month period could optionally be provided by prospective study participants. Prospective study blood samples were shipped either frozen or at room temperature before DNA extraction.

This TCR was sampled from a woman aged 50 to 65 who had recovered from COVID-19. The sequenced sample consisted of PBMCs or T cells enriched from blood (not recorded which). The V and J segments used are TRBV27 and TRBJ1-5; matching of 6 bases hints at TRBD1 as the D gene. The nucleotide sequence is TGTGCCAGCAGAAAAACAGGGTTTCAGCCCCAGCATTTT. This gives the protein CASRKTGFQPQHF.